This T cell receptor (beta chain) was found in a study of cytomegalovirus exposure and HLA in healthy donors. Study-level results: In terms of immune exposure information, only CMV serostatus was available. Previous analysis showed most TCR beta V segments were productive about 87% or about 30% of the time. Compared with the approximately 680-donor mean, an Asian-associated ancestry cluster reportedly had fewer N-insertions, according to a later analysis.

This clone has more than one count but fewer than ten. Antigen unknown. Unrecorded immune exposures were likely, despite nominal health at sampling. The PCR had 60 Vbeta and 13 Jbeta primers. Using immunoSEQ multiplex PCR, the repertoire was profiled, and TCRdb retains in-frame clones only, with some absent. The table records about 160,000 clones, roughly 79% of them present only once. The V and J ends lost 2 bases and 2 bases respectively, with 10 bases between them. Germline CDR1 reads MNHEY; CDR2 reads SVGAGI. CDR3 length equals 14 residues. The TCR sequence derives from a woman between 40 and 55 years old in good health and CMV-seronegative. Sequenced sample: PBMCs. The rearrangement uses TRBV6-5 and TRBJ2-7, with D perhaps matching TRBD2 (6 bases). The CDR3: CASSYDSGPYEQYF. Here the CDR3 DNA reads TGTGCCAGCAGTTACGATAGCGGACCCTACGAGCAGTACTTC.